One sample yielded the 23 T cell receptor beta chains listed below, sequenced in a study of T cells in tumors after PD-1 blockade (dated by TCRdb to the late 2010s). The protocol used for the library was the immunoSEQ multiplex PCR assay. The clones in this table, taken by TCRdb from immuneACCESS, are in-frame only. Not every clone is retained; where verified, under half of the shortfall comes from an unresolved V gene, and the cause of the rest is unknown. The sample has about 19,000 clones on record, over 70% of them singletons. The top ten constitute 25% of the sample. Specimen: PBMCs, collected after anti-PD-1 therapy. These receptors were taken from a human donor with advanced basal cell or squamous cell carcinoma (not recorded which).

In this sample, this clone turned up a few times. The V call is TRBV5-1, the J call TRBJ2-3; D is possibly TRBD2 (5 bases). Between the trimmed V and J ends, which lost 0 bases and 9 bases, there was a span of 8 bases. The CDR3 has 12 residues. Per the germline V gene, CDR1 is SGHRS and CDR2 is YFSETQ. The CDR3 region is CASSLGPGTQYF. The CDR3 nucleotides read TGCGCCAGCAGCTTGGGTCCGGGGACGCAGTATTTT.

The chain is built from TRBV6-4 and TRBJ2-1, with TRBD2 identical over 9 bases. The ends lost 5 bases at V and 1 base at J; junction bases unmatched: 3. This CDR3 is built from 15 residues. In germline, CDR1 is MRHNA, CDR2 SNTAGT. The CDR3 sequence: CASSTLAGSYNEQFF. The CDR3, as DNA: TGTGCCAGCAGTACTCTAGCGGGGTCCTACAATGAGCAGTTCTTC.

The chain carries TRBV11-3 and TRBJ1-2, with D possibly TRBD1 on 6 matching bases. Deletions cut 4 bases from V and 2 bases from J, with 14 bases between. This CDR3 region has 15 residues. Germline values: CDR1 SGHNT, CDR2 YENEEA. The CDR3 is CASSSWTDKNYGYTF. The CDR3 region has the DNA TGTGCCAGCAGCTCGTGGACAGATAAGAACTATGGCTACACCTTC. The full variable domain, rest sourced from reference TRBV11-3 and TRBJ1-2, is EAGVVQSPRYKIIEKKQPVAFWCNPISGHNTLYWYLQNLGQGPELLIRYENEEAVDDSQLPKDRFSAERLKGVDSTLKIQPAELGDSAVYLCASSSWTDKNYGYTFGSGTRLTVV.

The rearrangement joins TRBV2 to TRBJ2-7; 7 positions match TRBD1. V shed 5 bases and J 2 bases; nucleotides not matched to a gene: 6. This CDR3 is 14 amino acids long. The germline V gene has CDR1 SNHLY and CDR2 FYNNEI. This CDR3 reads CASSYWTGTYEQYF. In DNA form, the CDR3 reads TGTGCCAGCAGTTATTGGACAGGTACCTACGAGCAGTACTTC.

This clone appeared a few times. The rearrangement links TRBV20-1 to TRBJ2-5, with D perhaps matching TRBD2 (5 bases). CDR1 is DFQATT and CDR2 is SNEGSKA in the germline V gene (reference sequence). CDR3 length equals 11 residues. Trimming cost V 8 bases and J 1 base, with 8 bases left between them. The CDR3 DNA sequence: TGCAGTCTAGCTTCCCAAGAGACCCAGTACTTC. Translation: CSLASQETQYF.

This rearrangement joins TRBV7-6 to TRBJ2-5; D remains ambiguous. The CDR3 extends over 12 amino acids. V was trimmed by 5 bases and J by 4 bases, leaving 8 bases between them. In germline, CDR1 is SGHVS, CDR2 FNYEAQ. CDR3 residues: CASSVGSETQYF. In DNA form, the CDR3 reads TGTGCCAGCAGCGTAGGTTCAGAGACCCAGTACTTC.

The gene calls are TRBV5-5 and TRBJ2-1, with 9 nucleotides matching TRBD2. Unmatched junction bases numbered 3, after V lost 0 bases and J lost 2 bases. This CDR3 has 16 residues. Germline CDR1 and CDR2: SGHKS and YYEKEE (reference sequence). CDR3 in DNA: TGTGCCAGCAGCTTGGCCGCGGGGGGGACCTACAATGAGCAGTTCTTC. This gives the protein CASSLAAGGTYNEQFF.

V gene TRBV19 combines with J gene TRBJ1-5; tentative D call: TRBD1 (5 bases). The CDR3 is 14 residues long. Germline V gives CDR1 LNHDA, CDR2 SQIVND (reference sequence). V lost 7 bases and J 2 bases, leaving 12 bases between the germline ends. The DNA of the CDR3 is TGTGCCAGTAAGGACGTGGGGGGCAATCAGCCCCAGCATTTT. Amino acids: CASKDVGGNQPQHF.

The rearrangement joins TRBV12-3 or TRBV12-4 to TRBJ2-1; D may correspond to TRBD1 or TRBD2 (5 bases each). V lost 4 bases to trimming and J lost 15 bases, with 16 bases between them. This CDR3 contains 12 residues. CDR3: CASSSAGTPLFF. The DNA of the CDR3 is TGTGCCAGCAGTTCAGCCGGGACCCCGCTGTTCTTC.

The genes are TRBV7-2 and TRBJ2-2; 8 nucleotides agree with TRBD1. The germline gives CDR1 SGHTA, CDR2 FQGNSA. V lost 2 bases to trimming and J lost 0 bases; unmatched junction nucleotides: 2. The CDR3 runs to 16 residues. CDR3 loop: CASSLRGQANTGELFF. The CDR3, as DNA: TGTGCCAGCAGCTTACGGGGACAGGCGAACACCGGGGAGCTGTTTTTT.

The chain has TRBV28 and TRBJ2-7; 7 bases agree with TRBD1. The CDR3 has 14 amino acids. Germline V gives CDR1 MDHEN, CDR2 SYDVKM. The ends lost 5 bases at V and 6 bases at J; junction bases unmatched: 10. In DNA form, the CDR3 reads TGTGCCAGCAGTCTCCCGACAGGGACGGGCGAGCAGTACTTC. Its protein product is CASSLPTGTGEQYF.

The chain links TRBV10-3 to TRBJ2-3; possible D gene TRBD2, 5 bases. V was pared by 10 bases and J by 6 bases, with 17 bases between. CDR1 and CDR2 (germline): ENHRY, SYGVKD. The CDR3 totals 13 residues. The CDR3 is CATAWERIDTQYF. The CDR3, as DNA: TGTGCCACAGCGTGGGAGAGGATTGATACGCAGTATTTT.

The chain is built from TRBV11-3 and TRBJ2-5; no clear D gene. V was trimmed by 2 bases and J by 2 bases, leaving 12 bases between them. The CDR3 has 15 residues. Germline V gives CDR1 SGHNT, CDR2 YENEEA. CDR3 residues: CASSLSVTEQETQYF. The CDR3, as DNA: TGTGCCAGCAGCTTAAGTGTTACAGAGCAAGAGACCCAGTACTTC.

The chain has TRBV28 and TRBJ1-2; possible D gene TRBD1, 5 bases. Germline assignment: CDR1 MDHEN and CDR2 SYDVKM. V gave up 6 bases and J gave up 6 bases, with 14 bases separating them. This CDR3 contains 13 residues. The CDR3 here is CASSFSRRDGYTF. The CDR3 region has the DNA TGTGCCAGCAGCTTCTCTCGCAGGGATGGCTACACCTTC.

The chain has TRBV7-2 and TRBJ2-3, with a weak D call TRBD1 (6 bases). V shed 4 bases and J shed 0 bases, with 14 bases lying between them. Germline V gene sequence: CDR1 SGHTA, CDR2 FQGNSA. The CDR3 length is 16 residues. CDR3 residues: CASSSEYRASTDTQYF. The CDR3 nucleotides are TGTGCCAGCAGCTCAGAGTACAGGGCTAGCACAGATACGCAGTATTTT.

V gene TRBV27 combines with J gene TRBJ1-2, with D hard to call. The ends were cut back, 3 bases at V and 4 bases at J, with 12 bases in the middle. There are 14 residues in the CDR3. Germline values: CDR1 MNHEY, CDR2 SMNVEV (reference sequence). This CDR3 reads CASSFTSGFYGYTF. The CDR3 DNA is TGTGCCAGCAGTTTTACGTCGGGATTCTATGGCTACACCTTC.

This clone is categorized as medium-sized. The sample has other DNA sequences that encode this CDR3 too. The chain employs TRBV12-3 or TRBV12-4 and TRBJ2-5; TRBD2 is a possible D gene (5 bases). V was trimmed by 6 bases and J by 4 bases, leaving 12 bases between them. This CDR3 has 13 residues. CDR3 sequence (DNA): TGTGCCAGCAGCCCCCCTGAGGGAGAGACCCAGTACTTC. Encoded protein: CASSPPEGETQYF.

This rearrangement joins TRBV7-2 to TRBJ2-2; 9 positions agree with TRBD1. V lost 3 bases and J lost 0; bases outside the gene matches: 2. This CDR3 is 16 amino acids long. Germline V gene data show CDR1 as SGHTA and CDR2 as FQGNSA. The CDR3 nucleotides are TGTGCCAGCAGCTTCCGGGACAGGGCGAACACCGGGGAGCTGTTTTTT. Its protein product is CASSFRDRANTGELFF.

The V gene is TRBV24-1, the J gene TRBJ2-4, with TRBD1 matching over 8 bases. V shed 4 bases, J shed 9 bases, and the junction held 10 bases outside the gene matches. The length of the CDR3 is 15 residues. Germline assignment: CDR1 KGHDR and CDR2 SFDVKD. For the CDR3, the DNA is TGTGCCACCAGTGACCCCTCGACAGGGGAGCGCATTCAGTACTTC. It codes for CATSDPSTGERIQYF.

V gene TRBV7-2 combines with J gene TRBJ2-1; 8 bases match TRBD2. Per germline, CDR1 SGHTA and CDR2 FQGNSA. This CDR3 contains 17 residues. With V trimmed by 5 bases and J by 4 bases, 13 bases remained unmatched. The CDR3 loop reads CASSRGGLAGMYNEQFF. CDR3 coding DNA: TGTGCCAGCAGCCGTGGGGGGCTAGCGGGTATGTACAATGAGCAGTTCTTC. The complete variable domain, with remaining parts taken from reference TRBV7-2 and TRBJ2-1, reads GAGVSQSPSNKVTEKGKDVELRCDPISGHTALYWYRQSLGQGLEFLIYFQGNSAPDKSGLPSDRFSAERTGGSVSTLTIQRTQQEDSAVYLCASSRGGLAGMYNEQFFGPGTRLTVL.

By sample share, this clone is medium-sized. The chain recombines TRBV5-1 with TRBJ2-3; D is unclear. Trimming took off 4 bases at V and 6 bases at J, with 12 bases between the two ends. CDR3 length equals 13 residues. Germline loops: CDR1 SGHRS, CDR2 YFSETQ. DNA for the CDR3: TGCGCCAGCAGCACCATCCTGGGGGATACGCAGTATTTT. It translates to CASSTILGDTQYF. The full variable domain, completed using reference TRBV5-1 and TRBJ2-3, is KAGVTQTPRYLIKTRGQQVTLSCSPISGHRSVSWYQQTPGQGLQFLFEYFSETQRNKGNFPGRFSGRQFSNSRSEMNVSTLELGDSALYLCASSTILGDTQYFGPGTRLTVL.

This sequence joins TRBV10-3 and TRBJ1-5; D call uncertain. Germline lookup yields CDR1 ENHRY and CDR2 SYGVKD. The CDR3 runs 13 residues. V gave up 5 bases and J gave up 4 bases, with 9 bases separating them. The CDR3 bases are TGTGCCATCAGTAAAGAAAAAAATCAGCCCCAGCATTTT. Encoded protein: CAISKEKNQPQHF.

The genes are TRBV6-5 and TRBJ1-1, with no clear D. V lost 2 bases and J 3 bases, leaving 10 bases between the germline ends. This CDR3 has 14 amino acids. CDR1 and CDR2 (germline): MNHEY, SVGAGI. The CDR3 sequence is CASSYQNGDTEAFF. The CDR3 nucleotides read TGTGCCAGCAGTTACCAAAACGGGGACACTGAAGCTTTCTTT.